This TCR beta chain was retrieved from a study of control samples from healthy donors and cancer patients. This clone showed up just a few times. The germline CDR1 and CDR2 sequences are SGDLS and YYNGEE. CDR3 length: 16 amino acids. V lost 0 bases to trimming and J lost 5 bases; unmatched junction nucleotides: 7. Generated by immunoSEQ multiplex PCR, the TCRdb table keeps only in-frame clones and is missing some. The sample yields about 47,000 clones, 80% seen once. The clonotype was recovered from a man between 65 and 79 years old in good health. The chain carries TRBV9 and TRBJ2-7; 11 bases match TRBD1. Specimen: blood. The CDR3 DNA sequence: TGTGCCAGCAGCGTAGCCGGACAGGGGGCTTCCCACGAGCAGTACTTC. It encodes CASSVAGQGASHEQYF.